One T cell receptor beta chain is described in this entry. Antigen unknown. This sample was taken from a study of shared clonotypes between healthy human individuals. Overall study results and limits: Specimens sampled were limited to blood, with tissue repertoires likely differing. Across subsets, estimated richness was generally greater for naive than for memory populations.

Some clones are missing from TCRdb's copy, which holds only in-frame ones; the method was immunoSEQ multiplex PCR. The profile covers 650,000 to 750,000 clones, with about three quarters appearing a single time and 1.8% taken by the ten largest. V was trimmed by 0 bases and J by 4 bases, leaving 13 bases between them. This CDR3 is built from 15 residues. Looked up from germline, CDR1 is GTSNPN and CDR2 is SVGIG (reference sequence). The sample consisted of memory CD4+ T cells sorted from blood. Subset reported: CD45RA-negative fraction. The rearrangement joins TRBV30 to TRBJ2-1, with D possibly matching TRBD1 (7 bases). The TCR originated in a woman aged 25 to 45 in good health. The CDR3 coding sequence is TGTGCCTGGAGTGTACCAGGGGGAGGATACAATGAGCAGTTCTTC. It specifies CAWSVPGGGYNEQFF. Complete variable domain (other parts from reference TRBV30 and TRBJ2-1): SQTIHQWPATLVQPVGSPLSLECTVEGTSNPNLYWYRQAAGRGLQLLFYSVGIGQISSEVPQNLSASRPQDRQFILSSKKLLLSDSGFYLCAWSVPGGGYNEQFFGPGTRLTVL.